The source of this T cell receptor beta chain is a study of response to subunit inactivated influenza vaccine. One entry per CDR3 protein results from TCRdb running MiXCR on the RT-PCR reads. The sample shows about 500,000 distinct CDR3 sequences, 15% to 20% of them seen only once. CDR3 length: 12 residues. Germline CDR1 SGHKS, CDR2 YYEKEE (reference sequence). Trimming took off 0 bases at V and 10 bases at J, with 10 bases between the two ends. Sequenced material: CD4+ T cells sorted from PBMCs, taken around 25 months after vaccination. The clonotype comes from a man aged 45 to 70 who received an inactivated influenza vaccine. The V and J genes are TRBV5-5 and TRBJ1-1, with unresolved D. The CDR3 sequence: CASSLGLLGAFF. The CDR3 DNA reads as TGTGCCAGCAGCTTGGGCCTCCTCGGAGCTTTCTTT.